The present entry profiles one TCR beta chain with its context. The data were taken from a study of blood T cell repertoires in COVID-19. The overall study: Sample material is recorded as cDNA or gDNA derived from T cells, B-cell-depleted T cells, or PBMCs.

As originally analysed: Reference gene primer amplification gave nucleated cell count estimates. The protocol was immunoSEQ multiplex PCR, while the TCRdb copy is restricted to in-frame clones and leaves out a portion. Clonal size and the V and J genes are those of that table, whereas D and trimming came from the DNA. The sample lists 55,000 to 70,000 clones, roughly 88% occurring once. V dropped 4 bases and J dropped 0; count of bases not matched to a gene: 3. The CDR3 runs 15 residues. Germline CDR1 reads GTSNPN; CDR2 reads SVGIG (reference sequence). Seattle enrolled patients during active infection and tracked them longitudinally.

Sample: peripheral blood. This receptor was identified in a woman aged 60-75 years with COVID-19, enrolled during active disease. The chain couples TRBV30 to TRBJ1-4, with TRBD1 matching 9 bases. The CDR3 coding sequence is TGTGCCTGGAACACAGGGGGCTCAACTAATGAAAAACTGTTTTTT. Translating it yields CAWNTGGSTNEKLFF.